This note documents a single TCR beta chain sequence. Sequenced by immunoSEQ multiplex PCR; TCRdb stores in-frame clones only, minus some. The sample includes around 100,000 clones, about 94% of them seen just once. The germline gives CDR1 SEHNR, CDR2 FQNEAQ (reference sequence). Trimming removed 0 bases from V and 1 base from J, with 7 bases in between. CDR3 size: 16 residues. This sample was taken from a study of technical replicates of blood from a handful of donors. The source of this sequence is a human donor in good health. The specimen was T cells isolated from PBMCs. V and J are TRBV7-9 and TRBJ2-6; the D is unclear. In DNA, the CDR3 is TGTGCCAGCAGCTTAGCGGAGATATCTGGGGCCAACGTCCTGACTTTC. Protein product: CASSLAEISGANVLTF.